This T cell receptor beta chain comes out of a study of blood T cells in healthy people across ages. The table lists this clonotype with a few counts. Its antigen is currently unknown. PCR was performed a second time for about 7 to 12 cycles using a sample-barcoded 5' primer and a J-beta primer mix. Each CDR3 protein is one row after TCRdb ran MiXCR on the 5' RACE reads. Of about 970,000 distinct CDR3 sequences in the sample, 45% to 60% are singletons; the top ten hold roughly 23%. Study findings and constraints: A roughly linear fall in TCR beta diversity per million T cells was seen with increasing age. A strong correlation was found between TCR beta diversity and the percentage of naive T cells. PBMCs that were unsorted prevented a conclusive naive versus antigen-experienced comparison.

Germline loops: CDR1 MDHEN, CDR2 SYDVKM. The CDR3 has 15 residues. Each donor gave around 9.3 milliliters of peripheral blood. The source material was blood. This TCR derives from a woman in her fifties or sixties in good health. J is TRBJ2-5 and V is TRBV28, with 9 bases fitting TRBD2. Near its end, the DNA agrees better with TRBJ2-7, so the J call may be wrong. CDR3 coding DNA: TGTGCCAGCAGACTACCCCTAGCGGGGCAATACGAGCAGTACTTC. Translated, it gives CASRLPLAGQYEQYF.